Shown below are 2 T cell receptor beta chains from a single sample sequenced in a study of T cells in Graves' hyperthyroidism and ophthalmopathy. Amplification of TCR beta CDR3 regions used RNA as the template. The primer set for the first-round RT-PCR of the TCR CDR3 was HTBI. TCRdb fed the multiplex PCR reads into MiXCR, producing one record per CDR3 protein. The sample has approximately 600,000 distinct CDR3 sequences, around 13% seen once. The sample was blood. The receptors stem from a woman aged 25 to 45 with Graves' hyperthyroidism that later progressed to Graves' ophthalmopathy.

This clonotype was counted only a few times. The chain employs TRBV28 and TRBJ2-1, with D perhaps given as TRBD1 or TRBD2 (5 bases each). V lost 5 bases and J lost 0, with 11 bases in between. The CDR3 consists of 15 residues. CDR1 and CDR2 from the germline V gene are MDHEN and SYDVKM. In DNA form, the CDR3 reads TGTGCCAGCAGTCCGGGACCAAGCTCCTACAATGAGCAGTTCTTC. Its protein product is CASSPGPSSYNEQFF.

Turning to this clonotype: At one boundary the junction diverges from the germline segment, which might be a read error. The CDR3 DNA is TGTGCCGGCAGCTTAGACGGGACAGAGCAGTTCTTC. Amino acid sequence: CAGSLDGTEQFF. V gene TRBV7-2 combines with J gene TRBJ2-1; TRBD1 is a possible D gene (6 bases). CDR1 and CDR2 from the germline V gene are SGHTA and FQGNSA. The CDR3 totals 12 residues.